One sample yielded the 20 T cell receptor beta chains listed below, sequenced in a study of CD8+ T cells in alopecia areata. RNA was isolated and reverse transcribed to cDNA, the sequencing template. Using immunoSEQ multiplex PCR, the repertoire was profiled, and TCRdb retains in-frame clones only, with some absent. The table has 110,000 or so clones, under 60% seen once. The material sequenced was NKG2D-low CD8+ T cells sorted from blood. These receptors all stem from a human donor with alopecia areata.

This clone has just a few counts. The V gene is TRBV7-9, the J gene TRBJ1-1; D is unclear. V lost 5 bases, J lost 4 bases, and 8 bases lay in between. CDR1 and CDR2 from the germline V gene are SEHNR and FQNEAQ (reference sequence). The CDR3 runs 12 residues. CDR3 in DNA: TGTGCCAGCAGCCGACCCCGCACTGAAGCTTTCTTT. Translated, it gives CASSRPRTEAFF.

The chain links TRBV2 to TRBJ2-7, with 10 bases aligning to TRBD1. V shed 6 bases, J shed 0 bases, and the junction held 14 bases outside the gene matches. The germline CDR1 and CDR2 sequences are SNHLY and FYNNEI. The CDR3 contains 18 residues. CDR3 nucleotides: TGTGCCAGCAGCCCGCCGGGGGAGGGGACAGGGGTCTCCTACGAGCAGTACTTC. Translation gives CASSPPGEGTGVSYEQYF.

V is TRBV2 and J is TRBJ1-1; tentative D call: TRBD1 (6 bases). The CDR3 has 15 residues. Trimming cost V 4 bases and J 0 bases, with 12 bases left between them. Per germline, CDR1 SNHLY and CDR2 FYNNEI. CDR3 residues: CASSVEGELNTEAFF. The CDR3, as DNA: TGTGCCAGCAGTGTCGAGGGGGAGCTGAACACTGAAGCTTTCTTT.

This clone was detected a few times. The chain uses TRBV19 and TRBJ2-3; perhaps D is TRBD1 or TRBD2 (5 bases each). The CDR3 has 12 amino acids. Germline V gene lookup returns CDR1 LNHDA and CDR2 SQIVND (reference sequence). V was cut by 0 bases and J by 8 bases, with 6 bases left in between. The chain's CDR3 is CASSIEGRTQYF. The CDR3 DNA reads as TGTGCCAGTAGTATAGAGGGACGTACGCAGTATTTT.

This chain links TRBV15 with TRBJ1-2; the match to TRBD1 covers 8 bases. Germline CDR1 reads LNHNV; CDR2 reads YYDKDF (reference sequence). J lost 5 bases, V lost 0 bases, and 11 bases had no gene match. The CDR3 has 17 amino acids. The CDR3 coding sequence is TGTGCCACCAGCAGAGATTCAGGGGGCCAGGGAGGTTATGGCTACACCTTC. The encoded protein is CATSRDSGGQGGYGYTF.

As to this clone: The same CDR3 also results from other DNA sequences found in this sample. This chain joins TRBV27 and TRBJ2-3; 7 nucleotides line up with TRBD2. From germline, CDR1 is MNHEY and CDR2 SMNVEV (reference sequence). J gave up 4 bases and V 2 bases, and 3 bases lay outside the gene matches. The CDR3 loop spans 14 amino acids. The CDR3 bases are TGTGCCAGCAGTTTAGCGGGAGTGGCAGATACGCAGTATTTT. The encoded protein is CASSLAGVADTQYF.

The chain is built from TRBV15 and TRBJ2-4, with a possible D match to TRBD1 (5 bases). This CDR3 comprises 16 residues. The germline V gene encodes CDR1 LNHNV and CDR2 YYDKDF (reference sequence). V shed 5 bases and J shed 0 bases, with 14 bases lying between them. The CDR3: CATSARLGLAKNIQYF. CDR3 bases: TGTGCCACCAGCGCCCGCCTGGGGCTAGCCAAAAACATTCAGTACTTC.

The genes are TRBV2 and TRBJ2-7; TRBD1 or TRBD2 may be the D gene (5 bases each). V dropped 1 base and J dropped 3 bases, with 10 bases sitting between them. Germline V lookup: CDR1 SNHLY, CDR2 FYNNEI. This CDR3 comprises 14 residues. The DNA of the CDR3 is TGTGCCAGCAGTGAAGATGGGGGTATCTACGAGCAGTACTTC. Its protein is CASSEDGGIYEQYF.

The genes are TRBV25-1 and TRBJ1-5; TRBD1 agrees at 9 bases. J was trimmed by 5 bases and V by 3 bases; bases with no gene match: 8. Per germline, CDR1 MGHDK and CDR2 SYGVNS. The CDR3 runs 16 residues. The CDR3 DNA reads as TGTGCCAGCAGTGATTACACAGGGGGCAGGGATCAGCCCCAGCATTTT. Its translation: CASSDYTGGRDQPQHF.

The rearrangement links TRBV7-9 to TRBJ2-1, with D perhaps given as TRBD1 or TRBD2 (5 bases each). V lost 5 bases and J lost 4, with 18 bases in between. Germline V lookup: CDR1 SEHNR, CDR2 FQNEAQ (reference sequence). CDR3 length: 16 amino acids. The CDR3 DNA follows: TGTGCCAGCAGCCCACGAGTGGGGGAGCAGTACAATGAGCAGTTCTTC. Protein sequence: CASSPRVGEQYNEQFF.

The sample holds one count of this clone. V and J are TRBV28 and TRBJ2-3, with 8 nucleotides matching TRBD1. Germline loops: CDR1 MDHEN, CDR2 SYDVKM. The CDR3 covers 15 residues. The trim removed 5 bases at V and 5 bases at J, leaving 9 bases unmatched. CDR3 coding DNA: TGTGCCAGCAGTACGACAGGGGAGCGTGGAGATACGCAGTATTTT. Its translation is CASSTTGERGDTQYF. Using reference TRBV28 and TRBJ2-3 for the parts outside the CDR3, the full variable domain is DVKVTQSSRYLVKRTGEKVFLECVQDMDHENMFWYRQDPGLGLRLIYFSYDVKMKEKGDIPEGYSVSREKKERFSLILESASTNQTSMYLCASSTTGERGDTQYFGPGTRLTVL.

This chain links TRBV11-2 with TRBJ2-6, with a weak D call TRBD1 (5 bases). CDR3 size: 19 residues. Per the germline V gene, CDR1 is SGHAT and CDR2 is FQNNGV. V lost 5 bases and J 1 base, leaving 21 bases between the germline ends. This chain's CDR3 is CASSPHSSQVRSGANVLTF. CDR3 in DNA: TGTGCCAGCAGCCCCCATTCGTCACAGGTCCGTTCTGGGGCCAACGTCCTGACTTTC.

The chain links TRBV4-1 to TRBJ1-5; 7 positions match TRBD1. The CDR3 consists of 16 residues. Looked up from germline, CDR1 is MGHRA and CDR2 is YSYEKL. V lost 0 bases and J lost 5; bases outside the gene matches: 7. CDR3 nucleotide sequence: TGCGCCAGCAGCCAAGAGAGGGGGACAGCGGATCAGCCCCAGCATTTT. Amino acid sequence: CASSQERGTADQPQHF.

The V and J genes are TRBV6-6 and TRBJ2-7; D unclear. V lost 2 bases and J lost 3, with 14 bases in between. Germline V lookup: CDR1 MNHNY, CDR2 SVGAGI (reference sequence). This CDR3 is built from 15 residues. The CDR3 nucleotides are TGTGCCAGCAGTTACGATTCCAGTAATATCTACGAGCAGTACTTC. It specifies CASSYDSSNIYEQYF.

The V and J genes are TRBV5-1 and TRBJ2-1, with TRBD2 identical over 7 bases. Per the germline V gene, CDR1 is SGHRS and CDR2 is YFSETQ. The CDR3 has 15 residues. The J segment lost 6 bases and the V segment lost 1 base, leaving 7 bases of the junction unmatched. This CDR3 reads CASSLSSSGSNEQFF. The DNA for the CDR3 is TGCGCCAGCAGCTTGTCGTCTAGCGGTAGCAATGAGCAGTTCTTC.

J is TRBJ2-1 and V is TRBV7-8; no clear D. Looked up from germline, CDR1 is SGHVS and CDR2 is FQNEAQ. The CDR3 extends over 13 amino acids. Trimming cost V 10 bases and J 5 bases, with 15 bases left between them. Written as DNA, the CDR3 is TGTGCCACACGATCGGGCCTTAACAATGAGCAGTTCTTC. This translates into CATRSGLNNEQFF.

V is TRBV9 and J is TRBJ2-7; D gene ambiguous. The V gene's germline CDR1 is SGDLS and CDR2 YYNGEE. V was clipped by 0 bases and J by 1 base, with 5 bases between them. The CDR3 covers 13 residues. The CDR3 DNA follows: TGTGCCAGCAGCGTAGACTTATCCTACGAGCAGTACTTC. It encodes CASSVDLSYEQYF. The whole variable domain, remainder taken from reference TRBV9 and TRBJ2-7, is DSGVTQTPKHLITATGQRVTLRCSPRSGDLSVYWYQQSLDQGLQFLIQYYNGEERAKGNILERFSAQQFPDLHSELNLSSLELGDSALYFCASSVDLSYEQYFGPGTRLTVT.

This chain connects TRBV5-1 to TRBJ2-1; TRBD2 aligns across 7 bases. The CDR3 contains 17 residues. The germline CDR1 and CDR2 sequences are SGHRS and YFSETQ. J lost 7 bases, V lost 4 bases, and 17 bases had no gene match. CDR3 in amino acids: CASSRGGPSGVGNEQFF. The CDR3 nucleotides read TGCGCCAGCAGCCGAGGAGGGCCTAGCGGTGTTGGTAATGAGCAGTTCTTC.

The chain is built from TRBV19 and TRBJ2-7; D gene uncertain. Deletions cut 1 base from V and 6 bases from J, with 4 bases between. The V gene's germline CDR1 is LNHDA and CDR2 SQIVND (reference sequence). The CDR3 sequence is 11 residues long. DNA for the CDR3: TGTGCCAGTAGTATAGGGGGCGAGCAGTACTTC. Protein: CASSIGGEQYF.

CDR3 residues: CASSVGGTAYEQYF. The CDR3 DNA sequence: TGTGCCAGCAGCGTGGGGGGGACTGCATACGAGCAGTACTTC. J is TRBJ2-7 and V is TRBV9, with TRBD2 identical over 7 bases. Unmatched junction bases numbered 6, after V lost 2 bases and J lost 4 bases. The germline CDR1 and CDR2 sequences are SGDLS and YYNGEE. The CDR3 has 14 amino acids.